This T cell receptor beta chain emerged from a study of cytomegalovirus exposure and HLA in healthy donors. Profiling relied on immunoSEQ multiplex PCR, and the TCRdb table lists in-frame clones only, not all of them. The data show 150,000 to 200,000 clones, 85% seen once. The CDR3 has 17 amino acids. Germline CDR1 and CDR2: SGHAT and FQNNGV. V gave up 5 bases and J gave up 2 bases, with 20 bases separating them. Sequenced input: PBMCs. The chain links TRBV11-2 to TRBJ2-3; perhaps TRBD2 as D (6 bases). This receptor was obtained from a man younger than 30 in good health and CMV-seropositive. DNA for the CDR3: TGTGCCAGCAGCGTAGGGTACGGGGGAGTGATCACAGATACGCAGTATTTT. It codes for CASSVGYGGVITDTQYF.